This T cell receptor beta chain stems from a study of T cells in localized non-small cell lung cancer. CDR1 and CDR2 from the germline V gene are MGHRA and YSYEKL. There are 11 residues in the CDR3. The V gene lost 1 base and the J gene lost 6 bases, with 4 bases spanning the gap. The protocol was immunoSEQ multiplex PCR, while the TCRdb copy is restricted to in-frame clones and leaves out a portion. Here the sample spans some 24,000 clones, roughly 90% being singletons. This chain joins TRBV4-1 and TRBJ2-7; D unresolved. The material sequenced was peripheral blood, taken before any cancer treatment. The source is a woman aged 40-69 years with stage I lung adenocarcinoma. CDR3 coding DNA: TGCGCCAGCAGCCAAGGGGTCGAGCAGTACTTC. Translating gives CASSQGVEQYF.